This TCR beta chain was recorded in a study of T cell repertoires and leukemia-associated antigens. Study-wide background: Effective reads per sample ranged from about 3 to 5.0 million.

As to this clonotype: Its target is unknown. Germline is not matched at one junction end, which may reflect a read error.

The CD3+ T cells first had an overnight rest without serum. This CDR3 has 15 amino acids. Germline CDR1 is LGHNA and CDR2 is YNFKEQ. A single record per CDR3 protein comes from TCRdb applying MiXCR to the 5' RACE reads. The repertoire holds approximately 10,000 distinct CDR3 sequences, with 43% as singletons. Study outcomes and limitations: V, J, VDJ and CDR3 counts did not differ significantly among groups. Whether expanded clones are antigen-specific and functional remains untested.

The sequenced sample was CD3+ T cells sorted from blood and cultured. V and J are TRBV4-2 and TRBJ1-4, with D possibly being TRBD1 (5 bases). This receptor was obtained from a female donor in good health. CDR3 in DNA: TGTGCCAGCAGCCAAGGCGACAGACAGAGGGAAAAACTGCTTTTT. Its translation: CASSQGDRQREKLLF.